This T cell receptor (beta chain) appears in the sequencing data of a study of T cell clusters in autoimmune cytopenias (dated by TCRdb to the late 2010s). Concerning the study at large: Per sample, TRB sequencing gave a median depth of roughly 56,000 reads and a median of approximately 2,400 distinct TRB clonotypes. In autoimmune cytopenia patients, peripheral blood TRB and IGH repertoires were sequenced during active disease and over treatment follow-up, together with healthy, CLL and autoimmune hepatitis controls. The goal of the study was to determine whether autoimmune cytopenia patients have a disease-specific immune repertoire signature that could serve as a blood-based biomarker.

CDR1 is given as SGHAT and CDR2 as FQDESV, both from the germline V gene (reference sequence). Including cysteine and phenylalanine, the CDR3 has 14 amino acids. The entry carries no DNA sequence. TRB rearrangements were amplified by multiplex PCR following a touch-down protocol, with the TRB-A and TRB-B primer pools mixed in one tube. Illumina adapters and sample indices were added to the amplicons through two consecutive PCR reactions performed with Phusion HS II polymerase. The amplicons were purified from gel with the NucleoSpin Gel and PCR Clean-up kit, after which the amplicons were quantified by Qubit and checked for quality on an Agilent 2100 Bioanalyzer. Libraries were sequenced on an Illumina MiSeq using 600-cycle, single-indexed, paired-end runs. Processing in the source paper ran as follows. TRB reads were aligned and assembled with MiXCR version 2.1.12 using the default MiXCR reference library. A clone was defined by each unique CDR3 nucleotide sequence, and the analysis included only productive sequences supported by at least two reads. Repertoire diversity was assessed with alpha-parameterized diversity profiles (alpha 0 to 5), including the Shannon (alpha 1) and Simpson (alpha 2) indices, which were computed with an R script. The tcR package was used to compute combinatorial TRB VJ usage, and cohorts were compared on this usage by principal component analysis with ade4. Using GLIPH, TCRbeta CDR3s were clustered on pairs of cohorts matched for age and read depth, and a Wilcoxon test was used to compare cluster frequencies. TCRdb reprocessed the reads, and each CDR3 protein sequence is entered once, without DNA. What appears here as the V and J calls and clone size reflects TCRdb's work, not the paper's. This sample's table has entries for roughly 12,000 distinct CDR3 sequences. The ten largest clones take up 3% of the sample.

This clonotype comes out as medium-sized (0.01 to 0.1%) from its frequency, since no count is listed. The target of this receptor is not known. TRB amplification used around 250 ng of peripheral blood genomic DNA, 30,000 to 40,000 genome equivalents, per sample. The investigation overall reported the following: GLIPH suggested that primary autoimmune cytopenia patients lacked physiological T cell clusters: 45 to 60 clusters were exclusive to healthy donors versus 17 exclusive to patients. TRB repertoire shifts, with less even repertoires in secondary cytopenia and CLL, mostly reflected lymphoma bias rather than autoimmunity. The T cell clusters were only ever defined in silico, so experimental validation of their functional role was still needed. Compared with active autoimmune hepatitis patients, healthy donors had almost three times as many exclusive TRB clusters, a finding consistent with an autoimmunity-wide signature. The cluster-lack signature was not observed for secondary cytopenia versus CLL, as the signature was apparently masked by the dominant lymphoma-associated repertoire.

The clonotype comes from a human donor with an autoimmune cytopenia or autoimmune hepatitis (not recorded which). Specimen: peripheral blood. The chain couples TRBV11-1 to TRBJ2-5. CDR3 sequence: CASSLDRNQETQYF.